This T cell receptor (beta chain) was observed in a study of spatial heterogeneity in lung cancer. The CDR3 has 12 residues. The V gene's germline CDR1 is MNHEY and CDR2 SVGEGT. Trimming took off 4 bases at V and 5 bases at J, with 8 bases between the two ends. Stated time point: sample taken at primary tumor resection. Researchers sequenced whole RNA taken from tumor, nontumor lung or frozen PBMC without sorting. TCRdb itself ran the 5' RACE reads through MiXCR, one entry per CDR3 protein. In the table there are 45,000 to 55,000 distinct CDR3 sequences, roughly 5% of which are singletons. This clonotype has ten or more counts.

The clonotype was recovered from a male donor with early-stage non-small cell lung cancer. This chain links TRBV6-2 or TRBV6-3 with TRBJ1-2; D gene ambiguous. This specimen consisted of PBMCs, obtained at surgery. The CDR3, as DNA: TGTGCCAGCAGTTCGGGAGTTTATGGCTACACCTTC. As protein: CASSSGVYGYTF.